A single sample gave rise to the 18 T cell receptor beta chains below, sequenced in a study of T cell repertoires in cytomegalovirus infection. The antigens of these receptors remain unknown. TCRdb re-derived calls from the reads in MiXCR, one entry per CDR3 protein. The sample contains about 310,000 distinct CDR3 sequences, 25% of which appear only once. The sequencing here drew on cultured PBMCs, taken from culture after CMV antigen stimulation. These receptors all come from a human donor in good health (CMV status not recorded). Some clones in this sample may be carry-over from other donors' samples.

This clonotype was seen only a few times. The CDR3 sequence is CASTPGGQVGGELFF. Written as DNA, the CDR3 is TGTGCCAGCACCCCTGGGGGGCAGGTTGGCGGGGAGCTGTTTTTT. The chain uses TRBV12-3 or TRBV12-4 and TRBJ2-2; D is possibly TRBD1 or TRBD2 (6 bases each). This CDR3 region has 15 residues. Trimming cost V 7 bases and J 7 bases, with 19 bases left between them.

This clonotype was counted only a few times. The chain combines TRBV11-3 with TRBJ2-6; no firm D call. The CDR3 runs to 15 residues. The V end lost 2 bases, the J end lost 4 bases, and 9 bases lay between the germline ends. CDR1 is SGHNT, CDR2 YENEEA, per germline. The CDR3, as DNA: TGTGCCAGCAGCTTATTTGATCAGGGGGCCAACGTCCTGACTTTC. Amino acid sequence: CASSLFDQGANVLTF.

This chain connects TRBV6-1 to TRBJ2-7; 10 bases are shared with TRBD1. There are 15 residues in the CDR3. From germline, CDR1 is MNHNS and CDR2 SASEGT. Trimming cost V 2 bases and J 6 bases; bases outside gene matches: 7. Here the CDR3 reads CASSEPGQGFCEQYF. The CDR3 DNA reads TGTGCCAGCAGTGAACCGGGACAGGGGTTTTGCGAGCAGTACTTC.

This chain uses TRBV25-1 with TRBJ2-4; 7 bases are shared with TRBD1. The J segment lost 9 bases and the V segment lost 7 bases, leaving 3 bases of the junction unmatched. This CDR3 has 11 residues. The germline CDR1 and CDR2 sequences are MGHDK and SYGVNS. CDR3 loop: CASTRGTIQYF. The CDR3 DNA reads as TGTGCCAGCACCAGGGGGACCATTCAGTACTTC.

This clonotype has a handful of counts. The V gene is TRBV4-3, the J gene TRBJ2-1; TRBD1 or TRBD2 may be the D gene (5 bases each). In germline, CDR1 is LGHNA, CDR2 YSLEER. Trimming left V 0 bases short and J 5 bases short, with 11 bases between. This CDR3 region has 15 residues. The CDR3 here is CASSQEGTRNNEQFF. The CDR3 DNA sequence: TGCGCCAGCAGCCAAGAAGGGACCCGAAACAATGAGCAGTTCTTC.

There are many counts of this clonotype. The V and J genes are TRBV7-9 and TRBJ1-2; 9 bases fit TRBD1. CDR1 SEHNR and CDR2 FQNEAQ come from the germline V gene (reference sequence). This CDR3 region has 14 residues. Trimming took 2 bases from V and 3 from J; bases not matched to a gene: 1. CDR3 sequence (DNA): TGTGCCAGCAGCTTACGGACAGGGGACTATGGCTACACCTTC. This codes for CASSLRTGDYGYTF.

This chain joins TRBV12-3 or TRBV12-4 and TRBJ1-6; D perhaps matches TRBD1 (5 bases). V dropped 0 bases and J dropped 6 bases, with 12 bases sitting between them. The CDR3 length is 16 residues. CDR3 sequence reads: CASSLASGGTNSPLHF. The CDR3 coding sequence is TGTGCCAGCAGTTTAGCGAGCGGAGGGACTAATTCACCCCTCCACTTT.

The chain carries TRBV6-6 and TRBJ2-5; 11 bases line up with TRBD2. V dropped 6 bases and J dropped 5; count of bases not matched to a gene: 11. The length of the CDR3 is 16 residues. Germline V gene sequence: CDR1 MNHNY, CDR2 SVGAGI (reference sequence). In DNA form, the CDR3 reads TGTGCCAGCAGAGATAGCGGGAGGGCGGCTGGGGAGACCCAGTACTTC. Translating gives CASRDSGRAAGETQYF.

This clonotype was seen a handful of times. The chain links TRBV6-2 or TRBV6-3 to TRBJ2-5; TRBD2 matches 8 bases. Germline values: CDR1 MNHEY, CDR2 SVGEGT. Trimming took 7 bases from V and 7 from J; bases not matched to a gene: 11. There are 14 residues in the CDR3. CDR3 protein: CASTLGTRRGTQYF. The DNA for the CDR3 is TGTGCCAGCACTCTCGGGACTAGAAGAGGGACCCAGTACTTC.

This clonotype was detected only a few times. This sequence joins TRBV7-9 and TRBJ2-3; D ambiguous. Per germline, CDR1 SEHNR and CDR2 FQNEAQ (reference sequence). The V gene lost 8 bases and the J gene lost 0 bases, with 18 bases spanning the gap. The CDR3 length is 16 residues. The CDR3 sequence is CASSKEAVLSTDTQYF. The CDR3 bases are TGTGCCAGCTCAAAAGAGGCGGTCTTGAGCACAGATACGCAGTATTTT.

In this sample, this clonotype turned up many times. The chain combines TRBV7-6 with TRBJ2-1; 8 bases map to TRBD2. This CDR3 region has 13 residues. V lost 5 bases, J lost 10 bases, and 7 bases stayed unmatched. Germline V lookup: CDR1 SGHVS, CDR2 FNYEAQ. CDR3 sequence: CASSRHAGGEQFF. In DNA, the CDR3 is TGTGCCAGCAGCCGTCACGCGGGGGGCGAGCAGTTCTTC. Looking up the rest from reference TRBV7-6 and TRBJ2-1 gives the full variable domain: GAGVSQSPRYKVTKRGQDVALRCDPISGHVSLYWYRQALGQGPEFLTYFNYEAQQDKSGLPNDRFSAERPEGSISTLTIQRTEQRDSAMYRCASSRHAGGEQFFGPGTRLTVL.

V and J are TRBV30 and TRBJ1-1, with D maybe TRBD1 (5 bases). CDR3 size: 12 residues. Trimming removed 3 bases at V and 0 bases at J, with 5 bases between. Per the germline V gene, CDR1 is GTSNPN and CDR2 is SVGIG (reference sequence). The CDR3 here is CAWRGVNTEAFF. The CDR3 DNA follows: TGTGCCTGGAGAGGGGTGAACACTGAAGCTTTCTTT.

V gene TRBV28 combines with J gene TRBJ2-5; the D gene is possibly TRBD2 (5 bases). Trimming shortened V by 7 bases and J by 5 bases, and 14 bases separated the two germline ends. Germline V CDR1 and CDR2: MDHEN, SYDVKM. This CDR3 region has 13 residues. This CDR3 reads CASIRTSHETQYF. The CDR3 coding sequence is TGTGCCAGCATCCGGACTTCACACGAGACCCAGTACTTC.

The sample holds a few counts of this clonotype. V and J are TRBV6-2 or TRBV6-3 and TRBJ2-3; D remains ambiguous. The CDR3 contains 14 residues. V lost 1 base and J lost 5, with 10 bases in between. CDR1 and CDR2 from the germline V gene are MNHEY and SVGEGT. The CDR3 loop is CASSYLGDRDTQYF. The CDR3 DNA sequence: TGTGCCAGCAGTTACTTGGGTGACCGAGATACGCAGTATTTT.

The J gene is TRBJ2-3, the V gene TRBV19; TRBD2 agrees at 7 bases. Germline-derived CDR1 and CDR2 are LNHDA and SQIVND (reference sequence). This CDR3 region has 16 residues. V gave up 10 bases and J gave up 0 bases; unmatched junction bases: 13. The DNA of the CDR3 is TGTGCCACCGCGGGGACTAACAGAATTAGCACAGATACGCAGTATTTT. Protein product: CATAGTNRISTDTQYF.

The V and J genes are TRBV10-3 and TRBJ2-5; 13 positions agree with TRBD2. The V gene end was trimmed by 10 bases and the J gene end by 4 bases; junction bases not matched to a gene: 6. CDR1 is ENHRY and CDR2 is SYGVKD in the germline V gene. This CDR3 spans 14 amino acids. The CDR3 DNA is TGTGCCAGCACTAGCGGGAGGGCCGGAGAGACCCAGTACTTC. Residues: CASTSGRAGETQYF.

Comments on this clonotype: One base away lies a much larger clone, so this may be a sequencing read error. V gene TRBV7-2 combines with J gene TRBJ2-1; D is undetermined. The V gene's germline CDR1 is SGHTA and CDR2 FQGNSA. The CDR3 totals 15 residues. This CDR3 is CDSSSNPYGHNEQFF. The CDR3 region has the DNA TGTGACAGCAGCTCCAATCCGTACGGACACAATGAGCAGTTCTTC.

The chain links TRBV13 to TRBJ2-3; D is undetermined. There are 14 residues in the CDR3. CDR1 is PRHDT, CDR2 FYEKMQ, per germline (reference sequence). Trimming removed 1 base from V and 4 bases from J, with 9 bases in between. The CDR3 sequence is CASSLVSRADTQYF. The CDR3 nucleotides read TGTGCCAGCAGCTTAGTGTCCCGGGCAGATACGCAGTATTTT.